The T cell receptor (beta chain) described here comes from a study of blood T cell repertoires in COVID-19. As for the study in general: The origin of the acute and convalescent COVID-19 samples was the United States, Italy and Spain.

Participant age was about 18 to 89 years, and participants resided in roughly 25 US areas. Generated by immunoSEQ multiplex PCR, the TCRdb table keeps only in-frame clones and is missing some. Of around 250,000 clones listed, approximately 91% are singletons. The sequencing sample was made of PBMCs or T cells enriched from blood (not recorded which). The receptor was isolated from a human donor in a cohort exposed to, infected with or recovered from COVID-19 (not recorded which). The donor label of this sample is uncertain.

The CDR3 protein is CASSESIMRERYGYTF. The CDR3 DNA reads as TGTGCCAGCAGTGAATCGATAATGAGGGAACGGTATGGCTACACCTTC. V gene TRBV2 combines with J gene TRBJ1-2, with D unclear. V dropped 2 bases and J dropped 5 bases, with 18 bases sitting between them. CDR3 length: 16 residues. From germline, CDR1 is SNHLY and CDR2 FYNNEI.